The clone carrying this TCR beta chain occurred a few times. Germline CDR1 is LNHNV and CDR2 is YYDKDF (reference sequence). The CDR3 consists of 16 residues. With 3 bases clipped from V and 3 bases from J, the junction kept 6 bases outside the gene matches. TCRdb processed the RT-PCR reads anew with MiXCR; each CDR3 protein has one entry. Of 550,000 to 750,000 distinct CDR3 sequences in the sample, 14% are singletons; the top ten hold 3% to 4.5%. Sequences were obtained from memory CD4+ T cells from blood. This clonotype originated in a female donor in good health, serving as a healthy control. The chain joins TRBV15 to TRBJ2-1; 9 bases map to TRBD1. CDR3 nucleotide sequence: TGTGCCACCAGCAGGGCACAGGGGGCTAACTACAATGAGCAGTTCTTC. This encodes CATSRAQGANYNEQFF.